The rows below give T cell receptor beta chains drawn from one sample of a study of T-cell memory formation after mild COVID-19. From the 5' RACE reads, TCRdb called clonotypes with MiXCR, one entry per CDR3 protein. The table lists fewer than 600,000 distinct CDR3 sequences, about a fifth of them singletons. The specimen sequenced was PBMCs or a T cell subset sorted from them (not recorded which). Receptor source: an adult woman who had mild COVID-19 (a few samples of this study predate the infection). Cell type and time point are not known. The CDR3 runs from the conserved cysteine through the conserved F or W. The D gene is left open where the match is weak. A clone size is listed for some rows: how often the clone was seen (once, few, many), or a class if it is expanded.

v_gene	d_gene	j_gene	abundance	CDR3aa	CDR3nt
TRBV5-4	-	TRBJ2-5	-	CASSFRSRTETQYF	TGTGCCAGCAGCTTCAGGAGCAGGACAGAGACCCAGTACTTC
TRBV4-1	TRBD2	TRBJ2-1	-	CASSQDSSGGDNEQFF	TGCGCCAGCAGCCAAGATTCGAGCGGGGGGGACAATGAGCAGTTCTTC
TRBV7-6	TRBD1	TRBJ2-5	-	CASSFDRVQETQYF	TGTGCCAGCAGCTTCGACAGGGTACAAGAGACCCAGTACTTC
TRBV25-1	-	TRBJ2-7	-	CASQSSGDPYEQYF	TGTGCCAGCCAGTCATCAGGGGACCCCTACGAGCAGTACTTC
TRBV12-3/TRBV12-4	-	TRBJ2-7	-	CASSFLGRSYEQYF	TGTGCCAGCAGTTTCCTCGGGAGAAGCTACGAGCAGTACTTC
TRBV14	-	TRBJ2-1	-	CASSQGNHNEQFF	TGTGCCAGCAGCCAAGGAAACCACAATGAGCAGTTCTTC
TRBV9	-	TRBJ2-1	few	CASSADLGQGDEQFF	TGTGCCAGCAGCGCCGATTTAGGGCAGGGAGATGAGCAGTTCTTC
TRBV29-1	-	TRBJ2-7	-	CSVAGTGTASSEQYF	TGCAGCGTTGCTGGGACGGGGACCGCAAGCTCCGAGCAGTACTTC
TRBV4-1	-	TRBJ2-7	few	CASSQEDRYSYEQYF	TGCGCCAGCAGCCAAGAAGACAGGTACTCCTACGAGCAGTACTTC
TRBV5-1	-	TRBJ1-6	few	CASSLNEALRGNSPLHF	TGCGCCAGCAGTTTAAATGAGGCCCTGCGAGGGAATTCACCCCTCCACTTT
TRBV6-5	TRBD2	TRBJ2-7	few	CASSYSGWSGGEQYF	TGTGCCAGCAGTTACTCGGGATGGAGCGGGGGCGAGCAGTACTTC
TRBV5-1	-	TRBJ1-6	few	CASSPRGPGHNSPLHF	TGCGCCAGCAGCCCTCGGGGGCCAGGGCATAATTCACCCCTCCACTTT
TRBV5-1	-	TRBJ2-3	few	CASSLWVADTQYF	TGCGCCAGCAGCTTGTGGGTGGCAGATACGCAGTATTTT
TRBV5-4	-	TRBJ1-2	many	CASSLEGVLYGYTF	TGTGCCAGCAGCTTGGAGGGGGTCCTATATGGCTACACCTTC
TRBV9	TRBD1	TRBJ1-2	-	CASSVGRPGQGYGYTF	TGTGCCAGCAGCGTAGGACGTCCGGGACAGGGCTATGGCTACACCTTC
TRBV9	-	TRBJ2-3	-	CASSVAVVPAADTQYF	TGTGCCAGCAGCGTAGCGGTAGTTCCTGCGGCAGATACGCAGTATTTT
TRBV24-1	-	TRBJ2-7	-	CATSDPGHNSYEQYF	TGTGCCACCAGTGATCCGGGACACAACTCCTACGAGCAGTACTTC
TRBV11-3	TRBD1	TRBJ2-2	few	CASSSPTRGINTGELFF	TGTGCCAGCAGTTCCCCGACCAGGGGGATCAACACCGGGGAGCTGTTTTTT
TRBV19	-	TRBJ1-1	-	CASMYGGLGEAFF	TGTGCCAGTATGTACGGGGGCCTGGGTGAAGCTTTCTTT
TRBV7-2	-	TRBJ2-7	-	CASRPRTDGSYEQYF	TGTGCCAGCAGACCGAGGACGGATGGCTCCTACGAGCAGTACTTC
TRBV5-6	-	TRBJ1-5	few	CASSLAGINQPQHF	TGTGCCAGCAGCTTGGCTGGGATCAATCAGCCCCAGCATTTT
TRBV12-3/TRBV12-4	TRBD2	TRBJ2-5	few	CASSWTSGRQETQYF	TGTGCCAGCAGTTGGACTAGCGGGAGGCAAGAGACCCAGTACTTC
TRBV4-1	-	TRBJ2-3	few	CASSPRGQGGSTDTQYF	TGCGCCAGCAGCCCCCGTGGGCAGGGCGGTAGCACAGATACGCAGTATTTT
TRBV20-1	TRBD2	TRBJ2-7	-	CSAREGLAVYSYEQYF	TGCAGTGCTAGGGAAGGACTAGCGGTGTATTCCTACGAGCAGTACTTC